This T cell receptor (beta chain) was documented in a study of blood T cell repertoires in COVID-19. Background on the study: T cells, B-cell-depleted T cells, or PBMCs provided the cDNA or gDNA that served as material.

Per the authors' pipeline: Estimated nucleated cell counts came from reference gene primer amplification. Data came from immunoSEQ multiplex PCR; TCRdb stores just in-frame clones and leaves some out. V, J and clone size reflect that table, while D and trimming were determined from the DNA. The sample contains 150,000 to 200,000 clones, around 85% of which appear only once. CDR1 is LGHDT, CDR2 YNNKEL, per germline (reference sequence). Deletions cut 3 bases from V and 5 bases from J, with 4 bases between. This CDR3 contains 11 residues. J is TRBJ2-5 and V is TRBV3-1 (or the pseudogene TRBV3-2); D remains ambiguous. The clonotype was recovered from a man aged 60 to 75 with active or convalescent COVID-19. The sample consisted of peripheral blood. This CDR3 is CASSHPETQYF. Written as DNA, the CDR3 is TGTGCCAGCAGCCACCCGGAGACCCAGTACTTC.